These 9 T cell receptor beta chains came from one sample sequenced in a study of blood T cells in healthy people across ages (dated by TCRdb to the mid-2010s). The method behind the library was 5' RACE. These reads were obtained on an Illumina HiSeq 2500. The second PCR ran for about 6 to 12 cycles and used a J-beta primer mix along with a sample-barcoded 5' primer. The public reads were reprocessed in TCRdb via fastp at Q25 and MiXCR, keeping in-frame beta chains. A single entry per CDR3 protein holds the most common genes and DNA from its merged rows. This sample lists 850,000 to 1,300,000 distinct CDR3 sequences; 40% to 50% were detected once. The top ten clonotypes cover 18% of the sample. The sample taken for sequencing was blood. Receptors were obtained from a woman aged 55-75 years in good health.

This clonotype showed up just a few times. V is TRBV21-1 and J is TRBJ1-6. TRBV21-1 is a listed pseudogene. CDR3 length: 12 amino acids. Written as DNA, the CDR3 is TGTGCCAGCAGCAATTCCGATTCACCCCTCCACTTT. As protein: CASSNSDSPLHF.

This clonotype has only one observation. The V gene is TRBV7-9, the J gene TRBJ2-3; 10 bases are a match to TRBD2. The CDR3 spans 14 residues. Trimming at V came to 10 bases and at J to 4 bases, leaving 8 bases not matched to a gene. CDR1 and CDR2 (germline): SEHNR, FQNEAQ (reference sequence). CDR3 DNA sequence: TGTGCCACGCAAGGAGCGGGAGGGCCAGATACGCAGTATTTT. It is translated as CATQGAGGPDTQYF.

This rearrangement joins TRBV12-3 or TRBV12-4 to TRBJ2-7; TRBD1 is a possible D gene (6 bases). CDR3 length equals 14 residues. Trimming shortened V by 6 bases and J by 2 bases, and 14 bases separated the two germline ends. The CDR3 DNA sequence: TGTGCCAGCAGGGGCTGGGACACCGCCTACGAGCAGTACTTC. Translated, it gives CASRGWDTAYEQYF.

A word on this clonotype: This may come from a read error, since a much larger clone is one base off. J is TRBJ2-7 and V is TRBV4-1, with TRBD1 as a possible D gene (5 bases). V gave up 4 bases and J gave up 1 base, with 20 bases separating them. The CDR3 has 17 amino acids. Germline CDR1 is MGHRA and CDR2 is YSYEKL. CDR3 bases: TGCGCCAGCAGCCTAAGCTACCAGGGTGCAAAATCCTACGAGCAGTACTTC. This translates into CASSLSYQGAKSYEQYF.

The genes are TRBV5-4 and TRBJ2-1, with a possible D match to TRBD1 (6 bases). The CDR3 has 15 residues. The germline V gene has CDR1 SGHNT and CDR2 YYREEE (reference sequence). Trimming left V 1 base short and J 6 bases short, with 14 bases between. The CDR3, as DNA: TGTGCCAGCAGCTTGTCCGGGACAATCTTCAATGAGCAGTTCTTC. This encodes CASSLSGTIFNEQFF.

The J gene is TRBJ2-7, the V gene TRBV7-9; TRBD1 or TRBD2 may be the D gene (5 bases each). V dropped 2 bases and J dropped 6 bases, with 17 bases sitting between them. CDR3 length equals 15 residues. Germline V gene sequence: CDR1 SEHNR, CDR2 FQNEAQ (reference sequence). Written as DNA, the CDR3 is TGTGCCAGCAGCTTATCACCTCCGGGGCAGACCGAGCAGTACTTC. Translating gives CASSLSPPGQTEQYF.

This chain links TRBV5-1 with TRBJ2-5; 10 bases agree with TRBD2. Germline trimming cut 0 bases from V and 2 bases from J; bases unmatched to any gene: 7. Looked up from germline, CDR1 is SGHRS and CDR2 is YFSETQ. This CDR3 is built from 17 residues. CDR3 nucleotide sequence: TGCGCCAGCAGCTTGGGGAGCGGGAGGGCCTTTCAAGAGACCCAGTACTTC. Protein: CASSLGSGRAFQETQYF.

The V call is TRBV7-2, the J call TRBJ2-3, with 14 bases identical to TRBD2. V gave up 3 bases and J gave up 3 bases; unmatched junction bases: 5. The germline V gene encodes CDR1 SGHTA and CDR2 FQGNSA. This CDR3 spans 17 amino acids. The CDR3: CASSLTSGRAITDTQYF. In nucleotides, the CDR3 is TGTGCCAGCAGCTTGACTAGCGGGAGGGCCATTACAGATACGCAGTATTTT. Full variable domain (missing parts from reference TRBV7-2 and TRBJ2-3): GAGVSQSPSNKVTEKGKDVELRCDPISGHTALYWYRQSLGQGLEFLIYFQGNSAPDKSGLPSDRFSAERTGGSVSTLTIQRTQQEDSAVYLCASSLTSGRAITDTQYFGPGTRLTVL.

The V gene is TRBV5-6, the J gene TRBJ2-1; 12 nucleotides align to TRBD2. CDR1 is SGHDT, CDR2 YYEEEE, per germline. CDR3 length equals 15 residues. Trimming removed 4 bases from V and 10 bases from J; junction bases left unmatched: 9. CDR3 in DNA: TGTGCCAGCAGCCGACTAGCGGGAGAAAGGGGGGAGCAGTTCTTC. It translates to CASSRLAGERGEQFF.